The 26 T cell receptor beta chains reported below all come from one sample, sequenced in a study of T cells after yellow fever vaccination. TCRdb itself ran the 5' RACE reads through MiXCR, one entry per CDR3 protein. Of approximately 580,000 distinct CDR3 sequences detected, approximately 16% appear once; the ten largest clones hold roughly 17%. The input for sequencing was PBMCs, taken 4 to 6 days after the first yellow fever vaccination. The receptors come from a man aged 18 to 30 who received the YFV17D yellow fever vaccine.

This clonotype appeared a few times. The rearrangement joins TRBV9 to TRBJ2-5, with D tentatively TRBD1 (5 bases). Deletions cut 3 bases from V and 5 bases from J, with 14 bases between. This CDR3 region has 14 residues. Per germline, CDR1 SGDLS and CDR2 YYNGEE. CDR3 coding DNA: TGTGCCAGCAGCGAACAAGGGGTGGGCGAGACCCAGTACTTC. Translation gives CASSEQGVGETQYF.

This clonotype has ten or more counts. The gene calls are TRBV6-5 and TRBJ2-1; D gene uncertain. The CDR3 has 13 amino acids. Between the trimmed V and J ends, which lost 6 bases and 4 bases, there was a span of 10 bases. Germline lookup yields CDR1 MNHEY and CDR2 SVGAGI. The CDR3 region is CASRAVGYNEQFF. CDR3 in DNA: TGTGCCAGCAGGGCGGTGGGGTACAATGAGCAGTTCTTC.

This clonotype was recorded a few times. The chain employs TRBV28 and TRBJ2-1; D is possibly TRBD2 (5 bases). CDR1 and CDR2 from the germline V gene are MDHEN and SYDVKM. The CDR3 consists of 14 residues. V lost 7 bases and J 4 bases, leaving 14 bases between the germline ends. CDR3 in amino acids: CASTWKGRYNEQFF. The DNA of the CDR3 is TGTGCCAGCACCTGGAAAGGGAGATACAATGAGCAGTTCTTC.

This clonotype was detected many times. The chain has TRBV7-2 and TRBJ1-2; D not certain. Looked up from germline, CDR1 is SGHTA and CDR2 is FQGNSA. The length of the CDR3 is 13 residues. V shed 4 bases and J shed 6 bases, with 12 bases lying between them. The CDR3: CASSYGLGDGYTF. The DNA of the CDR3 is TGTGCCAGCAGCTATGGCCTAGGAGATGGCTACACCTTC. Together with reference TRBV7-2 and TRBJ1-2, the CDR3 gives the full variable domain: GAGVSQSPSNKVTEKGKDVELRCDPISGHTALYWYRQSLGQGLEFLIYFQGNSAPDKSGLPSDRFSAERTGGSVSTLTIQRTQQEDSAVYLCASSYGLGDGYTFGSGTRLTVV.

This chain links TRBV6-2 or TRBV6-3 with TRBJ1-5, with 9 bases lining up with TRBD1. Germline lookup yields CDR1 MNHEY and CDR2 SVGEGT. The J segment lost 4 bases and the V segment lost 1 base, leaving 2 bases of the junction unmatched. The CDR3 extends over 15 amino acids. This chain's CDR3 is CASSYFGTGNQPQHF. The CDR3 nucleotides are TGTGCCAGCAGTTACTTCGGGACAGGGAATCAGCCCCAGCATTTT.

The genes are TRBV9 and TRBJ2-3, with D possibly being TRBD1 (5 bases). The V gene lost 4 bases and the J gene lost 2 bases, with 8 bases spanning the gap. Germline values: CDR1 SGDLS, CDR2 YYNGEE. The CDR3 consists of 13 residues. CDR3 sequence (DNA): TGTGCCAGCAGCACACAGGTCACAGATACGCAGTATTTT. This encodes CASSTQVTDTQYF.

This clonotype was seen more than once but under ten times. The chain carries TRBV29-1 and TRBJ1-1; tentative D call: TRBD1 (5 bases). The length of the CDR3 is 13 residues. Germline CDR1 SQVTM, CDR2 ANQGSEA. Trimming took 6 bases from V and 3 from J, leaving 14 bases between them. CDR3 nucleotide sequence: TGCAGCGTGGCCAGGGTTTTGGACACTGAAGCTTTCTTT. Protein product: CSVARVLDTEAFF.

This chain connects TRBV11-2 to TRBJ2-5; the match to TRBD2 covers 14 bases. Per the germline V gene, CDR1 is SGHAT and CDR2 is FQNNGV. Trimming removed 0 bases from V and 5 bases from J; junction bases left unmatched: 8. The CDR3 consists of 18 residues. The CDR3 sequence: CASSLDAGLAGGQETQYF. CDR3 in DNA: TGTGCCAGCAGCTTAGATGCTGGACTAGCGGGGGGCCAGGAGACCCAGTACTTC.

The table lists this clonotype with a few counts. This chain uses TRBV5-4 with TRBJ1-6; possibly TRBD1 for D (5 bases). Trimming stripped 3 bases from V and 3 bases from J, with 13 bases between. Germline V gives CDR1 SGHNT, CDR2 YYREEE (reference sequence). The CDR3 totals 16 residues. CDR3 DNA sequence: TGTGCCAGCAGCTCAAGTAGCGGGGGCTATAATTCACCCCTCCACTTT. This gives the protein CASSSSSGGYNSPLHF. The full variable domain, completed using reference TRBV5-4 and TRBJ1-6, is ETGVTQSPTHLIKTRGQQVTLRCSSQSGHNTVSWYQQALGQGPQFIFQYYREEENGRGNFPPRFSGLQFPNYSSELNVNALELDDSALYLCASSSSSGGYNSPLHFGNGTRLTVT.

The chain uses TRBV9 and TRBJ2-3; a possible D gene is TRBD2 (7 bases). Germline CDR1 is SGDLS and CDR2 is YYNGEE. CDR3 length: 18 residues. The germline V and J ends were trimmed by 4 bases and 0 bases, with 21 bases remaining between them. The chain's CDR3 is CASSPEVRGGFSTDTQYF. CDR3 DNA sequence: TGTGCCAGCAGCCCCGAGGTTCGCGGGGGCTTTAGCACAGATACGCAGTATTTT.

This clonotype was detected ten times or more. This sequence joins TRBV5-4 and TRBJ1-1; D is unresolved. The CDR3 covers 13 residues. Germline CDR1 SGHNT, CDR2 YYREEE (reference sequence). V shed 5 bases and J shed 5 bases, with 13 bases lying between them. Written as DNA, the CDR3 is TGTGCCAGCAGTAGGGAGTTCTCAACTGAAGCTTTCTTT. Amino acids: CASSREFSTEAFF. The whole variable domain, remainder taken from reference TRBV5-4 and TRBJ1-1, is ETGVTQSPTHLIKTRGQQVTLRCSSQSGHNTVSWYQQALGQGPQFIFQYYREEENGRGNFPPRFSGLQFPNYSSELNVNALELDDSALYLCASSREFSTEAFFGQGTRLTVV.

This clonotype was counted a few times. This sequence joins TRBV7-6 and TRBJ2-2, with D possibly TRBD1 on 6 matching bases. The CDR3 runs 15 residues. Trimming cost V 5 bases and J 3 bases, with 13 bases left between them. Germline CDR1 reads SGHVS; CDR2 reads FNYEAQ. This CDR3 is CASSPDRRYTGELFF. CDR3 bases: TGTGCCAGCAGCCCCGACAGGCGGTACACCGGGGAGCTGTTTTTT.

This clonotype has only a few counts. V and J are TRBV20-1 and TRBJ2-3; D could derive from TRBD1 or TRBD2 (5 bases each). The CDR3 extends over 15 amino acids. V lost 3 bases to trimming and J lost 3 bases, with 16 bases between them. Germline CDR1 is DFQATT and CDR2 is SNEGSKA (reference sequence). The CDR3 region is CSARGTPRETDTQYF. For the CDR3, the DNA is TGCAGTGCTAGGGGGACCCCCCGAGAGACAGATACGCAGTATTTT.

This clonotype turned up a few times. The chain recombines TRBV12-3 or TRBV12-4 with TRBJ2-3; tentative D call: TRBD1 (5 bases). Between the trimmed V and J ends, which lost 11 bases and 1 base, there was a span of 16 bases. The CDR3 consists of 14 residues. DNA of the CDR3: TGTGCCGGGGCAGATACCGGGCGCACAGATACGCAGTATTTT. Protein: CAGADTGRTDTQYF.

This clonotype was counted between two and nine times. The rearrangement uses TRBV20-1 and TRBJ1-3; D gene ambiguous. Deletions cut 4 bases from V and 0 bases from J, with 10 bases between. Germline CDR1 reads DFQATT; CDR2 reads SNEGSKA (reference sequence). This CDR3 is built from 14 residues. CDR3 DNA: TGCAGTGCTAAACCGGAAATCTCTGGAAACACCATATATTTT. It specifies CSAKPEISGNTIYF.

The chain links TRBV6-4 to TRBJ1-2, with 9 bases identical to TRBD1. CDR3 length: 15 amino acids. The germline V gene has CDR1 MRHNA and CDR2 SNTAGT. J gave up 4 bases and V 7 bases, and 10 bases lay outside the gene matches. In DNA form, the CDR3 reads TGTGCCAGCAAGCCACAGGGGGCCCTTCCCTATGGCTACACCTTC. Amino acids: CASKPQGALPYGYTF.

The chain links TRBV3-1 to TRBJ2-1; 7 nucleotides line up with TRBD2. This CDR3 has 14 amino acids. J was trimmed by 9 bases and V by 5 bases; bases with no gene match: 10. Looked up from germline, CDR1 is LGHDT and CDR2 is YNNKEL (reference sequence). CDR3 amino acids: CASSSGLTGIEQFF. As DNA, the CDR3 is TGTGCCAGCAGCTCGGGACTAACGGGCATTGAGCAGTTCTTC.

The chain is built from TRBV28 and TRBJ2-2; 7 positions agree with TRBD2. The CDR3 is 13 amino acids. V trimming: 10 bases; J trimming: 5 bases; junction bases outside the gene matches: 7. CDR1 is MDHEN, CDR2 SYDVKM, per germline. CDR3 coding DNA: TGTGCCACGGGACTAAAGCTTACCGGGGAGCTGTTTTTT. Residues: CATGLKLTGELFF.

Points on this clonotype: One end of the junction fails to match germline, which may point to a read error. For the CDR3, the DNA is TGTGTCAGCAGCTCTGGCGCTTACAATGAGCAGTTCTTC. It encodes CVSSSGAYNEQFF. The chain carries TRBV7-3 and TRBJ2-1; no definite D call. The CDR3 contains 13 residues. The V gene's germline CDR1 is SGHTA and CDR2 FQGTGA.

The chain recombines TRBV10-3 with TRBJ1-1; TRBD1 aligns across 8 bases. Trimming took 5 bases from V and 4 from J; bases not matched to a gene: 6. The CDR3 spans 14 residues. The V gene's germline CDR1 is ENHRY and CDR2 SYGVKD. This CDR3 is CAISKTGEGTEAFF. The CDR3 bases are TGTGCCATCAGTAAGACAGGGGAGGGCACTGAAGCTTTCTTT.

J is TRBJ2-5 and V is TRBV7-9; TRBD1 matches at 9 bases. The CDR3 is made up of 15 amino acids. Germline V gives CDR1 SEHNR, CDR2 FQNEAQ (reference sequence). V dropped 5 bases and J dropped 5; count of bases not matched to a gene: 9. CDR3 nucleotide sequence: TGTGCCAGCAGCACCTACAGGGGGCGATGGGAGACCCAGTACTTC. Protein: CASSTYRGRWETQYF.

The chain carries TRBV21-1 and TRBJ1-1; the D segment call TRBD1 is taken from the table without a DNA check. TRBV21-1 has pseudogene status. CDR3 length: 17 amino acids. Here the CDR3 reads CASSKSSFGWGGTEAFF. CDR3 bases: TGTGCCAGCAGCAAAAGTTCCTTTGGGTGGGGGGGCACTGAAGCTTTCTTT.

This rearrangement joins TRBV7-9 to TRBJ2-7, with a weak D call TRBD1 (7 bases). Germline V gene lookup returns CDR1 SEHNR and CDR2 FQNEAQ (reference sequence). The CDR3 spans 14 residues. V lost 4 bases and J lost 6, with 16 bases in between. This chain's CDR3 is CASSSGQWGGEQYV. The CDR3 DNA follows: TGTGCCAGCAGCTCGGGACAGTGGGGAGGCGAGCAGTACGTC.

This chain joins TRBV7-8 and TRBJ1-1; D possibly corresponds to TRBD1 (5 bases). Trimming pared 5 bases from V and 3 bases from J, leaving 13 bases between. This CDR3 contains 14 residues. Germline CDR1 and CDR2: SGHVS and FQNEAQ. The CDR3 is CASSPNGGYTEAFF. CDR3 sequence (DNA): TGTGCCAGCAGCCCCAATGGGGGGTACACTGAAGCTTTCTTT.

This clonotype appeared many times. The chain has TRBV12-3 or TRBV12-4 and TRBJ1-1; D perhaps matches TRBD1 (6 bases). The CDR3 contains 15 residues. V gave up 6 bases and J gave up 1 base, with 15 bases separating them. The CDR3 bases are TGTGCCAGCAGGGTCTTGGAGGGGGAGAACACTGAAGCTTTCTTT. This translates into CASRVLEGENTEAFF.

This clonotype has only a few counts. The CDR3 spells CASSSGQTYNEQFF. For the CDR3, the DNA is TGCGCCAGCAGCTCGGGACAGACCTACAATGAGCAGTTCTTC. This chain joins TRBV5-1 and TRBJ2-1, with 7 bases aligning to TRBD1. The ends lost 3 bases at V and 2 bases at J; junction bases unmatched: 2. This CDR3 contains 14 residues. Germline loops: CDR1 SGHRS, CDR2 YFSETQ.